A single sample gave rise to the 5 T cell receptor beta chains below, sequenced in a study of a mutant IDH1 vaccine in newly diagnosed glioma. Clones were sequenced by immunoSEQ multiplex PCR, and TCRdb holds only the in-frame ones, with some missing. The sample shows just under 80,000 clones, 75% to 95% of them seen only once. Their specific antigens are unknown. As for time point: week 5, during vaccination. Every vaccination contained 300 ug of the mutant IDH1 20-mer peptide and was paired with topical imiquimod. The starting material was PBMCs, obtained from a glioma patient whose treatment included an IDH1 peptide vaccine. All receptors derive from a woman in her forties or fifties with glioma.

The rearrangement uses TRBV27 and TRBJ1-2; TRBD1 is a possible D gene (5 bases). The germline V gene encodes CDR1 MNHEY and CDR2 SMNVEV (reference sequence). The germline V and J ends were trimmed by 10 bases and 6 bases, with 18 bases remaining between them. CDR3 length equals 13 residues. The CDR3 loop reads CATLKEGTNGYTF. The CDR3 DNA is TGTGCCACCCTTAAAGAGGGGACTAATGGCTACACCTTC.

The CDR3: CASSRGPSEQYF. For the CDR3, the DNA is TGTGCCAGCAGCCGCGGCCCCTCCGAGCAGTACTTC. The V and J genes are TRBV6-6 and TRBJ2-7; D unclear. The germline CDR1 and CDR2 sequences are MNHNY and SVGAGI (reference sequence). The CDR3 spans 12 residues. Trimming left V 6 bases short and J 6 bases short, with 12 bases between.

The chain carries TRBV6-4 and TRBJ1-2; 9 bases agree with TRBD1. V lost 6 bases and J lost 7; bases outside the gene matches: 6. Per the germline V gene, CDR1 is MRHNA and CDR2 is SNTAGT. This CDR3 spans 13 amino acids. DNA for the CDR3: TGTGCCAGCAGACGAGGGACAGGGTCTGGCTACACCTTC. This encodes CASRRGTGSGYTF.

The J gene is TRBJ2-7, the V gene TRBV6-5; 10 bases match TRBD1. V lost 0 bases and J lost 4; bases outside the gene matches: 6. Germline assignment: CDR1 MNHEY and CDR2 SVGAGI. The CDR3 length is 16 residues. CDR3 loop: CASSYSWTGGLYEQYF. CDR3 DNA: TGTGCCAGCAGTTACTCCTGGACAGGGGGGTTATACGAGCAGTACTTC.

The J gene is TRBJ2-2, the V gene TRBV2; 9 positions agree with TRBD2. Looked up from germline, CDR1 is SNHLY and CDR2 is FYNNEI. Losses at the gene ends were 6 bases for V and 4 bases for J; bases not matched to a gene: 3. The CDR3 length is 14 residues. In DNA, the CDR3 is TGTGCCAGCAGGGAACTAGCGGGCACCGGGGAGCTGTTTTTT. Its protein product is CASRELAGTGELFF.